Shown below are 4 T cell receptor beta chains from a single sample sequenced in a study of OX40 agonist ivuxolimab in advanced cancers. TCRdb's table, derived via immunoSEQ multiplex PCR, lists solely in-frame clones and lacks some. The table lists 85,000 to 95,000 clones, 89% of them singletons. This sample comprised CD4+ or CD8+ T cells sorted from blood, obtained in a trial of the OX40 agonist ivuxolimab. These receptors were taken from an adult with an advanced solid tumor such as melanoma, head and neck, liver or kidney cancer.

V gene TRBV18 combines with J gene TRBJ1-5; D is possibly TRBD1 (6 bases). CDR3 length equals 17 residues. Looked up from germline, CDR1 is KGHSH and CDR2 is LQKENI. V lost 6 bases and J 0 bases, leaving 18 bases between the germline ends. In nucleotides, the CDR3 is TGTGCCAGCTCCCTTAGCTTGGACAGAAATAGCAATCAGCCCCAGCATTTT. Translated, it gives CASSLSLDRNSNQPQHF.

The chain is built from TRBV5-1 and TRBJ1-1; unclear D gene. The CDR3 contains 13 residues. From germline, CDR1 is SGHRS and CDR2 YFSETQ. V was trimmed by 2 bases and J by 4 bases, leaving 9 bases between them. The CDR3 DNA is TGCGCCAGCAGCTTACCAGGACGCACTGAAGCTTTCTTT. It specifies CASSLPGRTEAFF.

V is TRBV4-3 and J is TRBJ1-1; the D gene is possibly TRBD1 (6 bases). V lost 3 bases and J lost 3, with 26 bases in between. In germline, CDR1 is LGHNA, CDR2 YSLEER. There are 19 residues in the CDR3. As DNA, the CDR3 is TGCGCCAGCAGCCATCTCCGTAGGGGAACAGGGAAGGTATACACTGAAGCTTTCTTT. Translating it yields CASSHLRRGTGKVYTEAFF.

The chain has TRBV6-1 and TRBJ2-7, with D tentatively TRBD1 or TRBD2 (5 bases each). CDR1 is MNHNS, CDR2 SASEGT, per germline. The CDR3 has 15 amino acids. V shed 8 bases and J shed 3 bases, with 20 bases lying between them. CDR3 sequence: CASRGTGWRLYEQYF. As DNA, the CDR3 is TGTGCCAGCCGAGGGACGGGCTGGCGTCTCTACGAGCAGTACTTC.